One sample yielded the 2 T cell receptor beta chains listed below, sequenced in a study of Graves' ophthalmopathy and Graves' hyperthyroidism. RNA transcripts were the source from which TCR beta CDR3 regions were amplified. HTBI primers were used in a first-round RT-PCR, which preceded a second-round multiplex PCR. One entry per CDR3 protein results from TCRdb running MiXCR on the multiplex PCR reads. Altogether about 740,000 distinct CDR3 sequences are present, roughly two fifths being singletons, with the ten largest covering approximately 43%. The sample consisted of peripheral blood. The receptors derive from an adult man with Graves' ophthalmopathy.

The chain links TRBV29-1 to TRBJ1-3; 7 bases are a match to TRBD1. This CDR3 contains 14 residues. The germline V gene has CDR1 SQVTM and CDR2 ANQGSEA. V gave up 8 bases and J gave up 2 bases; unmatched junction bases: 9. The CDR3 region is CSYPPDRAGNTIYF. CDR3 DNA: TGCAGCTACCCCCCTGACAGGGCTGGAAACACCATATATTTT.

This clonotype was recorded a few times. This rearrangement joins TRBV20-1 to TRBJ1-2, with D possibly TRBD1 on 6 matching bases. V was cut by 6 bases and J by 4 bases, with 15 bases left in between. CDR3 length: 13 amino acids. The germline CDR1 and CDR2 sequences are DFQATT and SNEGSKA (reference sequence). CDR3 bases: TGCAGTGCGCCAGGGGAATTTGGCTATGGCTACACCTTC. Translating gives CSAPGEFGYGYTF.